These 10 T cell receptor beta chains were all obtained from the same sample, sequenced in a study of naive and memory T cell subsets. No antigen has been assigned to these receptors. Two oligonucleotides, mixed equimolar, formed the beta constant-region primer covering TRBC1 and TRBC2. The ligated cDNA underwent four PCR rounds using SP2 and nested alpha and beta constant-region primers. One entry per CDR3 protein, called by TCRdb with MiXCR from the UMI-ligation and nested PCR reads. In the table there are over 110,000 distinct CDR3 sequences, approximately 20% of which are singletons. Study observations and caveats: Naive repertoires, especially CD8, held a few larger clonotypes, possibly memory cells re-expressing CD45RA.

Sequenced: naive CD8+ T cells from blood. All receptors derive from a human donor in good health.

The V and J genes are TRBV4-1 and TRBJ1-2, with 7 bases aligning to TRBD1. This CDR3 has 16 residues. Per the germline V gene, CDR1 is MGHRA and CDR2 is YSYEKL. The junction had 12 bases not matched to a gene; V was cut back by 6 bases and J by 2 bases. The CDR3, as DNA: TGCGCCAGCAGGCGCTTGGAGACAGGGCCCAACTATGGCTACACCTTC. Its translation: CASRRLETGPNYGYTF.

The CDR3 sequence is CASSPSGGENEQFF. Here the CDR3 DNA reads TGTGCCAGCAGCCCGTCAGGCGGGGAGAATGAGCAGTTCTTC. The J gene is TRBJ2-1, the V gene TRBV6-5; a weak D match, TRBD2 (6 bases). The CDR3 covers 14 residues. V lost 6 bases to trimming and J lost 7 bases, with 16 bases between them. CDR1 is MNHEY, CDR2 SVGAGI, per germline.

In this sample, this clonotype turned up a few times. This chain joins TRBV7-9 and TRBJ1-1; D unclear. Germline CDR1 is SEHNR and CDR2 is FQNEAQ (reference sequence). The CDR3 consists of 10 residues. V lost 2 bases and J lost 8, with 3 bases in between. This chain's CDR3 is CASSLFEAFF. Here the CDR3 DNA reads TGTGCCAGCAGCTTATTCGAAGCTTTCTTT.

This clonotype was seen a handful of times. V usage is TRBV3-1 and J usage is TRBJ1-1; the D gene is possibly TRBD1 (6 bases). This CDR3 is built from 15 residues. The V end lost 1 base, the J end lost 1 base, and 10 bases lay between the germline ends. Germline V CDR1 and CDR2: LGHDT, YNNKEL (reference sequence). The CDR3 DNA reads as TGTGCCAGCAGCCAAGGAGGGGGATGGAACACTGAAGCTTTCTTT. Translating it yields CASSQGGGWNTEAFF. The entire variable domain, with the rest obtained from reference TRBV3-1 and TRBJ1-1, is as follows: DTAVSQTPKYLVTQMGNDKSIKCEQNLGHDTMYWYKQDSKKFLKIMFSYNNKELIINETVPNRFSPKSPDKAHLNLHINSLELGDSAVYFCASSQGGGWNTEAFFGQGTRLTVV.

Written as DNA, the CDR3 is TGTGCCAGCAGCTCCCCTGGAGGGAGCCCTCGAGGTGCGGAGACCCAGTACTTC. This codes for CASSSPGGSPRGAETQYF. This chain joins TRBV5-6 and TRBJ2-5; D may be TRBD2 (6 bases). The CDR3 consists of 18 residues. Between the trimmed V and J ends, which lost 3 bases and 5 bases, there was a span of 26 bases. Germline V gives CDR1 SGHDT, CDR2 YYEEEE. Looking up the rest from reference TRBV5-6 and TRBJ2-5 gives the full variable domain: DAGVTQSPTHLIKTRGQQVTLRCSPKSGHDTVSWYQQALGQGPQFIFQYYEEEERQRGNFPDRFSGHQFPNYSSELNVNALLLGDSALYLCASSSPGGSPRGAETQYFGPGTRLLVL.

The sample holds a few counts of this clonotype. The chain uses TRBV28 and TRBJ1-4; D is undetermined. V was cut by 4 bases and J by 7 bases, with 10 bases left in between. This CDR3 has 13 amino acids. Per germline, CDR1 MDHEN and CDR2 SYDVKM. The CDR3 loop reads CASSYGVGEKLFF. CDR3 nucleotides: TGTGCCAGCAGTTACGGGGTTGGTGAAAAACTGTTTTTT.

DNA of the CDR3: TGTGCCAGCAGTGAATATTTTACGGATCACCAAATGAACACTGAAGCTTTCTTT. It translates to CASSEYFTDHQMNTEAFF. This chain joins TRBV25-1 and TRBJ1-1; D gene uncertain. The V gene lost 0 bases and the J gene lost 0 bases, with 17 bases spanning the gap. This CDR3 has 18 residues. CDR1 is MGHDK and CDR2 is SYGVNS in the germline V gene.

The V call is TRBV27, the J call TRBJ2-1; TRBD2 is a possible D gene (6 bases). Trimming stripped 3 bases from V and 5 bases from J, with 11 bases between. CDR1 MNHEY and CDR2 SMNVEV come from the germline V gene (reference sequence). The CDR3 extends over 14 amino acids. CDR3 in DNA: TGTGCCAGCAGTTTCGCGGGACCCGACAATGAGCAGTTCTTC. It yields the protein CASSFAGPDNEQFF.

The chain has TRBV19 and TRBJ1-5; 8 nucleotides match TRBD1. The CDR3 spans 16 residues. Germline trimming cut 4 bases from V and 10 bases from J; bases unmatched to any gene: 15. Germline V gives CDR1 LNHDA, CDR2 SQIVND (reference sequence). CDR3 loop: CASSTPDRVADDPQHF. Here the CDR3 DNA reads TGTGCCAGTAGTACCCCGGACAGGGTGGCGGATGATCCCCAGCATTTT.

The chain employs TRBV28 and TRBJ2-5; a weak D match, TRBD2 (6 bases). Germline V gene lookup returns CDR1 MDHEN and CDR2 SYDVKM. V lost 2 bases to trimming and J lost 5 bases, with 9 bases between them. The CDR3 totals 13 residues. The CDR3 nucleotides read TGTGCCAGCAGTTTAAGACTAGGGGAGACCCAGTACTTC. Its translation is CASSLRLGETQYF.